Below are 20 T cell receptor beta chains sequenced from a single sample in a study of T-cell memory formation after mild COVID-19 (dated by TCRdb to about 2021). Receptor amplification or capture employed 5' RACE. Sequencing took place on an Illumina NovaSeq 6000. The raw public data were reprocessed by TCRdb itself: fastp quality trimming at Q25, MiXCR clonotype calling, in-frame beta chains only. Under each unique CDR3 protein, matching rows form one entry showing the most common genes and DNA. The sample contains 350,000 to 500,000 distinct CDR3 sequences, around 22% of them found a single time. The ten most abundant clones make up 10% to 15% of the sample. The sequenced sample consisted of PBMCs or a T cell subset sorted from them (not recorded which). The receptors originated from an adult woman who had mild COVID-19 (a few samples of this study predate the infection). The sample titles of this study are shuffled in the database, so cell type and time point are left out; the donor was told from shared clones.

This clonotype was recorded a few times. The J gene is TRBJ2-1, the V gene TRBV12-3 or TRBV12-4; D perhaps matches TRBD1 (6 bases). Trimming removed 6 bases at V and 2 bases at J, with 8 bases between. The CDR3 loop spans 13 amino acids. In DNA, the CDR3 is TGTGCCAGCAGGAGGACAGCCTACAATGAGCAGTTCTTC. Amino acid sequence: CASRRTAYNEQFF.

The chain links TRBV5-1 to TRBJ1-2; D call uncertain. With 5 bases removed from V and 7 bases from J, the gap between germline ends came to 12 bases. Germline CDR1 reads SGHRS; CDR2 reads YFSETQ. The CDR3 spans 12 residues. The CDR3 spells CASSAGVGGYTF. The CDR3 DNA is TGCGCCAGCAGTGCAGGTGTGGGTGGCTACACCTTC.

This clonotype turned up a few times. This sequence joins TRBV27 and TRBJ2-7; D is possibly TRBD1 (6 bases). Germline loops: CDR1 MNHEY, CDR2 SMNVEV (reference sequence). V shed 5 bases and J shed 7 bases, with 21 bases lying between them. The CDR3 is made up of 15 amino acids. The CDR3 here is CASSPRGSTAEEQYF. In nucleotides, the CDR3 is TGTGCCAGCAGTCCCAGGGGTTCTACCGCTGAGGAGCAGTACTTC.

The chain has TRBV3-1 and TRBJ1-1; D is uncertain. Germline values: CDR1 LGHDT, CDR2 YNNKEL (reference sequence). The CDR3 covers 11 residues. Trimming stripped 1 base from V and 7 bases from J, with 4 bases between. The CDR3: CASSQAGEAFF. Written as DNA, the CDR3 is TGTGCCAGCAGCCAAGCGGGTGAAGCTTTCTTT.

This clonotype occurred a few times. CDR3 coding DNA: TGTGCCACCTCCGATTTGACAGGGGGCAATGAGCAGTTCTTC. Translated: CATSDLTGGNEQFF. The chain has TRBV24-1 and TRBJ2-1; 9 bases fit TRBD1. The germline gives CDR1 KGHDR, CDR2 SFDVKD. Germline trimming cut 9 bases from V and 6 bases from J; bases unmatched to any gene: 8. The CDR3 totals 14 residues.

This clonotype has more than one count but fewer than ten. The CDR3: CASSPRGGPYSNQPQHF. CDR3 DNA sequence: TGTGCCAGCAGTCCAAGGGGGGGCCCTTATAGCAATCAGCCCCAGCATTTT. The chain uses TRBV6-1 and TRBJ1-5; tentative D call: TRBD1 (6 bases). The V end was cut by 5 bases, the J end by 0 bases, with 17 bases between. The CDR3 covers 17 residues. In germline, CDR1 is MNHNS, CDR2 SASEGT.

V gene TRBV29-1 combines with J gene TRBJ2-3; TRBD2 matches at 10 bases. The CDR3 length is 14 residues. V was clipped by 5 bases and J by 2 bases; unmatched bases: 4. Germline assignment: CDR1 SQVTM and CDR2 ANQGSEA. The CDR3 DNA reads TGCAGCGTTATAGCGGGAGGCGCCACAGATACGCAGTATTTT. Protein: CSVIAGGATDTQYF.

In this sample, this clonotype turned up a few times. This chain connects TRBV29-1 to TRBJ2-2; 7 nucleotides agree with TRBD2. V was pared by 6 bases and J by 0 bases, with 4 bases of the junction left unmatched. In germline, CDR1 is SQVTM, CDR2 ANQGSEA. This CDR3 comprises 14 residues. CDR3 nucleotides: TGCAGCGTCATACGGGGGGCGAACACCGGGGAGCTGTTTTTT. Residues: CSVIRGANTGELFF.

The chain couples TRBV27 to TRBJ2-1; no reliable D call. There are 16 residues in the CDR3. Trimming removed 2 bases from V and 0 bases from J, with 11 bases in between. Germline loops: CDR1 MNHEY, CDR2 SMNVEV (reference sequence). The CDR3 DNA reads as TGTGCCAGCAGTTTACTTTTCACCAGCTCCTACAATGAGCAGTTCTTC. Translated: CASSLLFTSSYNEQFF.

This clonotype was counted only a few times. The chain joins TRBV7-9 to TRBJ2-5; D not certain. This CDR3 is 15 amino acids long. Trimming took off 2 bases at V and 1 base at J, with 11 bases between the two ends. CDR1 and CDR2 (germline): SEHNR, FQNEAQ (reference sequence). The CDR3 DNA reads as TGTGCCAGCAGCTTATCACGGATTCTCCAAGAGACCCAGTACTTC. Translation: CASSLSRILQETQYF.

This rearrangement joins TRBV29-1 to TRBJ1-2; D perhaps matches TRBD1 (5 bases). In germline, CDR1 is SQVTM, CDR2 ANQGSEA. The V and J ends lost 6 bases and 5 bases respectively, with 10 bases between them. The CDR3 runs to 11 residues. Here the CDR3 reads CSVGGLYGYTF. The CDR3 DNA is TGCAGCGTGGGGGGACTATATGGCTACACCTTC.

Note on this clonotype: The conserved final phenylalanine or tryptophan is absent from the CDR3, which likely points to a read error. The rearrangement joins TRBV6-6 to TRBJ2-3; 7 bases match TRBD2. With V trimmed by 5 bases and J by 0 bases, 2 bases remained unmatched. Germline CDR1 MNHNY, CDR2 SVGAGI (reference sequence). CDR3 length: 14 residues. The CDR3: CASSLAASTDTQYL. DNA for the CDR3: TGTGCCAGCAGTCTAGCGGCAAGCACAGATACGCAGTATCTT.

The chain employs TRBV25-1 and TRBJ2-1, with D perhaps given as TRBD1 or TRBD2 (5 bases each). Germline CDR1 and CDR2: MGHDK and SYGVNS. The CDR3 sequence is 17 residues long. The V and J ends lost 3 bases and 4 bases respectively, with 19 bases between them. The CDR3 DNA sequence: TGTGCCAGCAGTGACGAGAGGGGCGGCCTGGGATACAATGAGCAGTTCTTC. It is translated as CASSDERGGLGYNEQFF.

The chain couples TRBV7-9 to TRBJ1-4; tentatively, D is TRBD1 (5 bases). V lost 2 bases and J lost 3, with 7 bases in between. This CDR3 contains 14 residues. Germline assignment: CDR1 SEHNR and CDR2 FQNEAQ (reference sequence). The CDR3, as DNA: TGTGCCAGCAGCTTATGGGGGGCTAATGAAAAACTGTTTTTT. This translates into CASSLWGANEKLFF.

This clonotype appeared a few times. The rearrangement joins TRBV5-1 to TRBJ2-1; the D gene could be TRBD1 or TRBD2 (5 bases each). The CDR3 runs 14 residues. V lost 0 bases and J 5 bases, leaving 9 bases between the germline ends. Germline V gives CDR1 SGHRS, CDR2 YFSETQ. DNA for the CDR3: TGCGCCAGCAGCTTGGATGGGGACCACAATGAGCAGTTCTTC. Translated, it gives CASSLDGDHNEQFF.

This clonotype was counted between two and nine times. V gene TRBV2 combines with J gene TRBJ2-7; 7 bases are shared with TRBD1. After removal of 8 bases from V and 4 bases from J, the junction contained 5 bases not matched to a gene. The CDR3 is 12 residues long. Germline CDR1 reads SNHLY; CDR2 reads FYNNEI. In DNA form, the CDR3 reads TGTGCCAGCCGTGGACAGGTTTACGAGCAGTACTTC. This codes for CASRGQVYEQYF.

The genes are TRBV29-1 and TRBJ2-7; no firm D call. Between the trimmed V and J ends, which lost 6 bases and 0 bases, there was a span of 15 bases. Germline V lookup: CDR1 SQVTM, CDR2 ANQGSEA. There are 14 residues in the CDR3. The CDR3 DNA reads as TGCAGCGTCCGTTGGAATACCCACTCCTACGAGCAGTACTTC. Translated, it gives CSVRWNTHSYEQYF.

This clonotype was seen more than once but under ten times. The chain carries TRBV9 and TRBJ2-3; 7 bases agree with TRBD2. J lost 4 bases, V lost 6 bases, and 11 bases had no gene match. Germline CDR1 and CDR2: SGDLS and YYNGEE. The CDR3 runs 15 residues. CDR3 bases: TGTGCCAGCAAAAGGGTGGGCGGGGGAGCAGATACGCAGTATTTT. It yields the protein CASKRVGGGADTQYF.

Concerning this clonotype: At one end the junction does not follow the germline gene, possibly because of a read error. The CDR3 loop is CASSSLLGGGRANEHFF. CDR3 in DNA: TGTGCCAGCAGCTCCCTCCTGGGGGGCGGGAGGGCCAATGAGCATTTCTTC. The chain employs TRBV7-6 and TRBJ2-1, with 9 nucleotides matching TRBD2. The CDR3 extends over 17 amino acids. Germline V gene data show CDR1 as SGHVS and CDR2 as FNYEAQ.

This clonotype occurred a few times. The V gene is TRBV9, the J gene TRBJ2-2; maybe TRBD2 (5 bases). The CDR3 spans 18 residues. Trimming took 0 bases from V and 1 from J, leaving 16 bases between them. CDR1 and CDR2 (germline): SGDLS, YYNGEE. Here the CDR3 reads CASSVERTYRGNTGELFF. Written as DNA, the CDR3 is TGTGCCAGCAGCGTAGAGCGTACATACCGGGGGAACACCGGGGAGCTGTTTTTT.